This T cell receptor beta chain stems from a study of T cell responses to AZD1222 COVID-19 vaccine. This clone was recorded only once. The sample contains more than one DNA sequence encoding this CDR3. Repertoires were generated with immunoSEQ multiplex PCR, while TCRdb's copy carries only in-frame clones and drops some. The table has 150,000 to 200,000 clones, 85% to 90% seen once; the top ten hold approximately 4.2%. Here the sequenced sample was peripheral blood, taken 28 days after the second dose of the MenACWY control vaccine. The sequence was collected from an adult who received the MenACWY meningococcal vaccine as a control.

CDR3 nucleotides: TGTGCCAGTAGTATAGGGACAGTGAACACTGAAGCTTTCTTT. This codes for CASSIGTVNTEAFF. J is TRBJ1-1 and V is TRBV19, with D possibly matching TRBD1 (6 bases). CDR1 and CDR2 from the germline V gene are LNHDA and SQIVND (reference sequence). The CDR3 runs to 14 residues. The V end lost 1 base, the J end lost 0 bases, and 6 bases lay between the germline ends.